This T cell receptor beta chain comes out of a study of blood T cell repertoires in COVID-19. Looking at the study overall: Researchers got acute and convalescent COVID-19 samples from the United States, Italy and Spain.

Participant ages covered about 18 to 100 years across 25 or so US areas. The CDR3 covers 15 residues. V was clipped by 2 bases and J by 1 base, with 9 bases between them. The germline V gene encodes CDR1 KGHSH and CDR2 LQKENI. Clones were read by immunoSEQ multiplex PCR, and TCRdb kept only the in-frame ones, dropping some. The data hold 450,000 or so clones, with less than 95% observed a single time. This sequence originates from a man between 18 and 35 years old who had recovered from COVID-19. Sequenced input: PBMCs or T cells enriched from blood (not recorded which). The chain employs TRBV18 and TRBJ1-5; TRBD1 might be the D (5 bases). CDR3 coding DNA: TGTGCCAGCTCACCAACAGGACCAAGCAATCAGCCCCAGCATTTT. It encodes CASSPTGPSNQPQHF.